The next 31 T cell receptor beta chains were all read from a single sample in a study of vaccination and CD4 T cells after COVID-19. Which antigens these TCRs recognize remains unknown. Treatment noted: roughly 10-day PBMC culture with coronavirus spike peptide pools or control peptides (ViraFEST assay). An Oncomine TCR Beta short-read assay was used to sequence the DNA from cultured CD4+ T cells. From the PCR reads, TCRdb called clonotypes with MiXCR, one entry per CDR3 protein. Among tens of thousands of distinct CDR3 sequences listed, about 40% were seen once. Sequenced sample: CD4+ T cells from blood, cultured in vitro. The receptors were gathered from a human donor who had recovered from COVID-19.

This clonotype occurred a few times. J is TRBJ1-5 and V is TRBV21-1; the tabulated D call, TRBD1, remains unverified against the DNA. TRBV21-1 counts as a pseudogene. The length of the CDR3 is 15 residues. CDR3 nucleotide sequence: TGTGCCAGCACCCCCCCGGGTTATAGCAATCAGCCCCAGCATTTT. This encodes CASTPPGYSNQPQHF.

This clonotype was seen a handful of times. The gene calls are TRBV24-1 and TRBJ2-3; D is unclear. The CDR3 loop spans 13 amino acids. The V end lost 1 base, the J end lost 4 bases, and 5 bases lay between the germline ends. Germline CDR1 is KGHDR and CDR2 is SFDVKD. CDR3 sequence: CATSDFRPDTQYF. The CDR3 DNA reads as TGTGCCACCAGTGATTTTAGGCCAGATACGCAGTATTTT.

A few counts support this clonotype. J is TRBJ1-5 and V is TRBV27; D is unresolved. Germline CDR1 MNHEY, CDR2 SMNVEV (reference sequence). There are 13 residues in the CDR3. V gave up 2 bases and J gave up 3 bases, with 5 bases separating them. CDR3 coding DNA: TGTGCCAGCAGTTTACAGAACAATCAGCCCCAGCATTTT. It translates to CASSLQNNQPQHF.

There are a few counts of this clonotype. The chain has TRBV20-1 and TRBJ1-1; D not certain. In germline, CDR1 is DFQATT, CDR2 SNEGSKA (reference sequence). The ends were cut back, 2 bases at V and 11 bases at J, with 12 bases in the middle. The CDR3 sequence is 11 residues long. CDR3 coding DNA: TGCAGTGCTAGACTGGCCCTTGGGGCTTTCTTT. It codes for CSARLALGAFF.

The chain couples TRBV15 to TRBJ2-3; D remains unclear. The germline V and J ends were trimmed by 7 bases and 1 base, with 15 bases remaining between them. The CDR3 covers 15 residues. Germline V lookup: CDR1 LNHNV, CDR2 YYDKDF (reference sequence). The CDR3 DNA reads TGTGCCACCACCGCATACAGCGCTCGCACAGATACGCAGTATTTT. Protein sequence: CATTAYSARTDTQYF.

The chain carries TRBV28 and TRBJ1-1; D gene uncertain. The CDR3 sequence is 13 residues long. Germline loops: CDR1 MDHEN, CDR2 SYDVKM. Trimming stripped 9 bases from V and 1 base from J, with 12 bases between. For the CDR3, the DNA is TGTGCCAGTCCTCGGTCAGAGAACACTGAAGCTTTCTTT. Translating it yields CASPRSENTEAFF. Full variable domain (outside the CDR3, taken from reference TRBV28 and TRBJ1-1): DVKVTQSSRYLVKRTGEKVFLECVQDMDHENMFWYRQDPGLGLRLIYFSYDVKMKEKGDIPEGYSVSREKKERFSLILESASTNQTSMYLCASPRSENTEAFFGQGTRLTVV.

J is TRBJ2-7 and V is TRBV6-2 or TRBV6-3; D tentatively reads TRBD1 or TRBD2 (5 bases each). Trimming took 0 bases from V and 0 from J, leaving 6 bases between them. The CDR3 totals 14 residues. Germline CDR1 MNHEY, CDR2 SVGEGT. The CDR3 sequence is CASSYSGTSYEQYF. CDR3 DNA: TGTGCCAGCAGTTACTCGGGGACCTCCTACGAGCAGTACTTC.

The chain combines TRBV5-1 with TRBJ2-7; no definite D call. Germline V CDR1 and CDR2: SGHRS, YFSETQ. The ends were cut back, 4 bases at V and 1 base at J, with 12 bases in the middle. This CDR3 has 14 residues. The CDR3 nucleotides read TGCGCCAGCAGCAACCGGGCTCCATCCTACGAGCAGTACTTC. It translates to CASSNRAPSYEQYF.

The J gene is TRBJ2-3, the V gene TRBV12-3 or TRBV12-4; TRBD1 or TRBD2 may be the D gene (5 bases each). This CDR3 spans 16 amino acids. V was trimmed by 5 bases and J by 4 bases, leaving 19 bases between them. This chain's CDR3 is CASSDTGTEDPDTQYF. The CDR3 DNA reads TGTGCCAGCAGTGACACCGGGACCGAGGATCCAGATACGCAGTATTTT.

This CDR3 reads CATSALRGAQETQYF. In DNA form, the CDR3 reads TGTGCCACCAGTGCCCTTCGTGGGGCCCAAGAGACCCAGTACTTC. The V call is TRBV24-1, the J call TRBJ2-5, with D perhaps matching TRBD1 (5 bases). This CDR3 has 15 residues. With 5 bases removed from V and 1 base from J, the gap between germline ends came to 13 bases. The V gene's germline CDR1 is KGHDR and CDR2 SFDVKD.

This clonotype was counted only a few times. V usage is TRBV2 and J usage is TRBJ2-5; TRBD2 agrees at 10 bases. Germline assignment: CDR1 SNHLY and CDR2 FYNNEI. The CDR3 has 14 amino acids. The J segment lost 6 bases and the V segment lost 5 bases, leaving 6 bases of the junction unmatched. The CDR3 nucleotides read TGTGCCAGCAGTCCGGGTAGCGGGGGGAAGACCCAGTACTTC. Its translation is CASSPGSGGKTQYF. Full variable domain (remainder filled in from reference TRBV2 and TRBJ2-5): EPEVTQTPSHQVTQMGQEVILRCVPISNHLYFYWYRQILGQKVEFLVSFYNNEISEKSEIFDDQFSVERPDGSNFTLKIRSTKLEDSAMYFCASSPGSGGKTQYFGPGTRLLVL.

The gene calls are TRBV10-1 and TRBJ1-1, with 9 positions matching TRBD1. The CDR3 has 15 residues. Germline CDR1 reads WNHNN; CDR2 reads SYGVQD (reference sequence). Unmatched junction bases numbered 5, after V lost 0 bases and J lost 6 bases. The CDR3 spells CASSESRTGVSEAFF. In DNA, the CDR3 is TGCGCCAGCAGTGAGTCGAGGACAGGGGTTTCTGAAGCTTTCTTT.

Written as DNA, the CDR3 is TGTGCCAGCAGCTTAAGAGGGGGCAGGACTGAAGCTTTCTTT. Translation: CASSLRGGRTEAFF. V gene TRBV11-3 combines with J gene TRBJ1-1; TRBD1 aligns across 7 bases. The junction had 5 bases not matched to a gene; V was cut back by 2 bases and J by 5 bases. Germline lookup yields CDR1 SGHNT and CDR2 YENEEA. The CDR3 runs 14 residues.

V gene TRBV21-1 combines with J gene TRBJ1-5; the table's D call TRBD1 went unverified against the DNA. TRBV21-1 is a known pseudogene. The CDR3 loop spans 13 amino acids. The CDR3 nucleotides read TGTGCCAGCAGAGGGGCGTCTAGTCAGCCCCAGCATTTT. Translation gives CASRGASSQPQHF.

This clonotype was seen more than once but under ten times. The CDR3 spells CASSPQSYGYTF. The CDR3 bases are TGTGCCAGCAGCCCCCAATCCTATGGCTACACCTTC. The V and J genes are TRBV7-9 and TRBJ1-2; D gene uncertain. The V gene's germline CDR1 is SEHNR and CDR2 FQNEAQ (reference sequence). This CDR3 comprises 12 residues. V was trimmed by 5 bases and J by 4 bases, leaving 8 bases between them.

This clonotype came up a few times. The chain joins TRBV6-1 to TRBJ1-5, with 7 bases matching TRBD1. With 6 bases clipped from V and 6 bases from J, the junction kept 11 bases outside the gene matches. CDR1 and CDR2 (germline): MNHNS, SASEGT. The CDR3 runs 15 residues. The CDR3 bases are TGTGCCAGCAGCCGACTCGACAGGGATGCTCAGCCCCAGCATTTT. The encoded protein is CASSRLDRDAQPQHF.

CDR3 bases: TGTGCCAGCAGCTTAGGGAGGGGACAGGGAGGGCAGTACTTC. This gives the protein CASSLGRGQGGQYF. The chain links TRBV11-2 to TRBJ2-7; 9 bases agree with TRBD1. Unmatched junction bases numbered 7, after V lost 1 base and J lost 9 bases. Germline V gene lookup returns CDR1 SGHAT and CDR2 FQNNGV. The CDR3 runs 14 residues.

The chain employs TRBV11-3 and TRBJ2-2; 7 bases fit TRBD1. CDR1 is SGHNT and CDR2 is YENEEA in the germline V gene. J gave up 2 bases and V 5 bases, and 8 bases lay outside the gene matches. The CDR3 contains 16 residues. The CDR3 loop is CASSRSGTENTGELFF. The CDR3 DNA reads TGTGCCAGCAGCCGGTCCGGGACAGAAAACACCGGGGAGCTGTTTTTT.

The CDR3 here is CASSWGRVNSPLHF. The CDR3 DNA is TGTGCCAGCAGCTGGGGGAGGGTGAATTCACCCCTCCACTTT. V usage is TRBV11-2 and J usage is TRBJ1-6, with D possibly TRBD1 on 5 matching bases. Trimming stripped 4 bases from V and 7 bases from J, with 11 bases between. The CDR3 contains 14 residues. Germline loops: CDR1 SGHAT, CDR2 FQNNGV.

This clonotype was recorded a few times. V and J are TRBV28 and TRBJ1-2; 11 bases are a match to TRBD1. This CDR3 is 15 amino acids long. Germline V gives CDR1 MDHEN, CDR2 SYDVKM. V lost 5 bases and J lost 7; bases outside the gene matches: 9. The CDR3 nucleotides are TGTGCCAGCAGTCTACCCGGACAGGGGGCAGGTGGCTACACCTTC. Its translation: CASSLPGQGAGGYTF.

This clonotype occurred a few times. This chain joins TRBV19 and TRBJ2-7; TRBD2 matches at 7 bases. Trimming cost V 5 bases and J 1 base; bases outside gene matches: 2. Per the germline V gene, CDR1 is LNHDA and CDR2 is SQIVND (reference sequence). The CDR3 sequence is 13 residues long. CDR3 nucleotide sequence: TGTGCCAGTAGTCTGGGGGGGTCCTACGAGCAGTACTTC. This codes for CASSLGGSYEQYF.

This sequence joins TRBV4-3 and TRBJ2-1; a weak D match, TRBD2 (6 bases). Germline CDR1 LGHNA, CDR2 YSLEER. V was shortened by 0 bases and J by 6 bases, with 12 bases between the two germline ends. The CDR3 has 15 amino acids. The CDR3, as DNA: TGCGCCAGCAGCCAAGAGCCATGGGACTTCAATGAGCAGTTCTTC. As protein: CASSQEPWDFNEQFF.

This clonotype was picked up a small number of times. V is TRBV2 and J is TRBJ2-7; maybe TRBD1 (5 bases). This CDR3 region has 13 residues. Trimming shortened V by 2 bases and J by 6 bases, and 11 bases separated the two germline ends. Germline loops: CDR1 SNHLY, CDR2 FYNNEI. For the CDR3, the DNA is TGTGCCAGCAGTGAAACAGGAAGGGGCGAGCAGTACTTC. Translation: CASSETGRGEQYF.

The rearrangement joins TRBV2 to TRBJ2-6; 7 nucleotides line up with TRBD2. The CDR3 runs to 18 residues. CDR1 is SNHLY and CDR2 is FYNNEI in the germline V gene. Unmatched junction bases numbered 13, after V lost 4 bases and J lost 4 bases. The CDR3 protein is CASSGTAGDPRGANVLTF. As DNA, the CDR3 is TGTGCCAGCAGTGGTACTGCGGGAGACCCGAGGGGGGCCAACGTCCTGACTTTC.

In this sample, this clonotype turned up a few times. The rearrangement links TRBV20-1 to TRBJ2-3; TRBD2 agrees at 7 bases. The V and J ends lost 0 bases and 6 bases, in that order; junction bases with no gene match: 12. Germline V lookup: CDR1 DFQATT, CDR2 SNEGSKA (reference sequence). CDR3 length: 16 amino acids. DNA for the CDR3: TGCAGTGCTAGAGATGAGTGGCGGGGGAGACCGGATACGCAGTATTTT. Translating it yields CSARDEWRGRPDTQYF.

The CDR3: CASRGNREKRETQYF. The CDR3 nucleotides are TGTGCCAGCAGGGGAAACAGGGAAAAGCGAGAGACCCAGTACTTC. The genes are TRBV6-1 and TRBJ2-5; possibly TRBD1 for D (6 bases). CDR1 MNHNS and CDR2 SASEGT come from the germline V gene. The V gene lost 6 bases and the J gene lost 4 bases, with 18 bases spanning the gap. The CDR3 runs to 15 residues.

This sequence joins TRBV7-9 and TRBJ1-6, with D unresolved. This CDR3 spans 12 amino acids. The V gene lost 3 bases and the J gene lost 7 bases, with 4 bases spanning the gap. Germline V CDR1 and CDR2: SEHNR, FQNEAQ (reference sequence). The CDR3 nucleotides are TGTGCCAGCAGCTTCGAGAATTCACCCCTCCACTTT. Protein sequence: CASSFENSPLHF.

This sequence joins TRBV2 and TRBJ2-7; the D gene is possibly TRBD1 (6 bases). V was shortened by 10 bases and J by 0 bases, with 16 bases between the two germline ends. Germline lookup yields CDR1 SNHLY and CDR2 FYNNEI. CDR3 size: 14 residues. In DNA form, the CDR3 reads TGTGCCACCCAACAGGGTTTCAGCTCCTACGAGCAGTACTTC. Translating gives CATQQGFSSYEQYF.

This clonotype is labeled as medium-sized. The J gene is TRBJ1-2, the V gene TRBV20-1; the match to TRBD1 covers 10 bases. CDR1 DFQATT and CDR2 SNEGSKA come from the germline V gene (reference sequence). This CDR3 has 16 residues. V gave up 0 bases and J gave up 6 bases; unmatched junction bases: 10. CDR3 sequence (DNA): TGCAGTGCTAGAGATCACGGACAGGGGGGCTTGGATGGCTACACCTTC. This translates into CSARDHGQGGLDGYTF.

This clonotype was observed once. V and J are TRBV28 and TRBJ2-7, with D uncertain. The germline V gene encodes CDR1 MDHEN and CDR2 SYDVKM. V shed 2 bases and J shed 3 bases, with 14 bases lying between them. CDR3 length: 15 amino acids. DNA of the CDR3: TGTGCCAGCAGTTTAAGAATAGCTGGCCTCTACGAGCAGTACTTC. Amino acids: CASSLRIAGLYEQYF.

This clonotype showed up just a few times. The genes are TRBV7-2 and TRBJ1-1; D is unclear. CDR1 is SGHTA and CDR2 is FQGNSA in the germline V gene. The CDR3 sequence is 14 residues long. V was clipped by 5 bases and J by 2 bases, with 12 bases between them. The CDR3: CASSPSYGNTEAFF. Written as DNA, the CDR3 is TGTGCCAGCAGCCCCTCCTACGGTAACACTGAAGCTTTCTTT.